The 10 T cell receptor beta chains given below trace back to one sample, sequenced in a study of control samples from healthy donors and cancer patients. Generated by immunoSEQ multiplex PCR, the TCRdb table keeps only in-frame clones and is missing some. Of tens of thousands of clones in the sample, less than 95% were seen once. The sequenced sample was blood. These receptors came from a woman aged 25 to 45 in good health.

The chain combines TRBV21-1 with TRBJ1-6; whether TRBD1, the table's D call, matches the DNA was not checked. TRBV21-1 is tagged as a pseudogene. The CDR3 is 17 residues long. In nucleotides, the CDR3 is TGTGCCAGCAGCAAAGCGCCGCCGAGGACAGGGGATTCACCCCTCCACTTT. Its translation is CASSKAPPRTGDSPLHF.

The CDR3 bases are TGTGCCAGCTCTCTGGGGGACAATCAGCCCCAGCATTTT. It encodes CASSLGDNQPQHF. The rearrangement uses TRBV18 and TRBJ1-5; perhaps TRBD1 as D (5 bases). V dropped 6 bases and J dropped 3 bases, with 9 bases sitting between them. Per germline, CDR1 KGHSH and CDR2 LQKENI. The CDR3 is 13 residues long. Drawing the rest from reference TRBV18 and TRBJ1-5, the complete variable domain is NAGVMQNPRHLVRRRGQEARLRCSPMKGHSHVYWYRQLPEEGLKFMVYLQKENIIDESGMPKERFSAEFPKEGPSILRIQQVVRGDSAAYFCASSLGDNQPQHFGDGTRLSIL.

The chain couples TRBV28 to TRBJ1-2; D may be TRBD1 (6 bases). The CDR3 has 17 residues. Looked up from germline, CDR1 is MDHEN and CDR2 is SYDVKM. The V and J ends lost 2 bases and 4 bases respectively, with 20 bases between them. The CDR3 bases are TGTGCCAGCAGTTTAGGTCTAGGGGGAAACCTCGTCTATGGCTACACCTTC. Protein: CASSLGLGGNLVYGYTF.

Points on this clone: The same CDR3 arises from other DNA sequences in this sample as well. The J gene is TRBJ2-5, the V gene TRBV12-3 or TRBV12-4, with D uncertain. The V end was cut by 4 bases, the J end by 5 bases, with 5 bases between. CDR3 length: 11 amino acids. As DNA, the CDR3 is TGTGCCAGCAGTTCCCGCGAGACCCAGTACTTC. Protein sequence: CASSSRETQYF.

In DNA form, the CDR3 reads TGTGCCAGCAGCTTAACTAGCGGGGCGGACACCGGGGAGCTGTTTTTT. Translating it yields CASSLTSGADTGELFF. The rearrangement uses TRBV7-2 and TRBJ2-2, with TRBD2 matching 10 bases. The CDR3 length is 16 residues. Germline lookup yields CDR1 SGHTA and CDR2 FQGNSA. The J segment lost 3 bases and the V segment lost 2 bases, leaving 3 bases of the junction unmatched.

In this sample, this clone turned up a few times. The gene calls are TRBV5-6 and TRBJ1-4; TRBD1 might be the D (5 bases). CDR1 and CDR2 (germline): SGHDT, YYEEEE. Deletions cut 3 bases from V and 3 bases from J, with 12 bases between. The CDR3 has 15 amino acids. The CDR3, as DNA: TGTGCCAGCAGCTCCTGGGGGGGTTCTAATGAAAAACTGTTTTTT. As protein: CASSSWGGSNEKLFF.

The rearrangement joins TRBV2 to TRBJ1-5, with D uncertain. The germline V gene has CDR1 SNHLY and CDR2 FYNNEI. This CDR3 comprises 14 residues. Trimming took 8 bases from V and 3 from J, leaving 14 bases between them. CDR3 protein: CASVAGLDNQPQHF. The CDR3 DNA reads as TGTGCCAGCGTTGCGGGGTTAGACAATCAGCCCCAGCATTTT.

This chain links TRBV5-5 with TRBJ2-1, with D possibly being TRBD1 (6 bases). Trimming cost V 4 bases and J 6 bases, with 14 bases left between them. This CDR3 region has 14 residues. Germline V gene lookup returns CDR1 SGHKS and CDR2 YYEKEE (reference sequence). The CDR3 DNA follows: TGTGCCAGCAGCCCACAACAGGGAATCAATGAGCAGTTCTTC. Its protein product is CASSPQQGINEQFF.

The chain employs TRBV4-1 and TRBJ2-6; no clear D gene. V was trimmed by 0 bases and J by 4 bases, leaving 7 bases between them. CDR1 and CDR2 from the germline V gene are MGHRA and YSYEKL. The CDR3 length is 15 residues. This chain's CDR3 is CASSQDKTGANVLTF. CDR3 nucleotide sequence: TGCGCCAGCAGCCAAGATAAGACGGGGGCCAACGTCCTGACTTTC.

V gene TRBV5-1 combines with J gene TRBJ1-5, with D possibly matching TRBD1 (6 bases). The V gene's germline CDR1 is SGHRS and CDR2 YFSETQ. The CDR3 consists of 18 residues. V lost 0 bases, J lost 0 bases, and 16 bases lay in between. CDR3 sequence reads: CASSLEFRTDPSNQPQHF. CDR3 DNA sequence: TGCGCCAGCAGCTTGGAATTCAGGACAGACCCTAGCAATCAGCCCCAGCATTTT.